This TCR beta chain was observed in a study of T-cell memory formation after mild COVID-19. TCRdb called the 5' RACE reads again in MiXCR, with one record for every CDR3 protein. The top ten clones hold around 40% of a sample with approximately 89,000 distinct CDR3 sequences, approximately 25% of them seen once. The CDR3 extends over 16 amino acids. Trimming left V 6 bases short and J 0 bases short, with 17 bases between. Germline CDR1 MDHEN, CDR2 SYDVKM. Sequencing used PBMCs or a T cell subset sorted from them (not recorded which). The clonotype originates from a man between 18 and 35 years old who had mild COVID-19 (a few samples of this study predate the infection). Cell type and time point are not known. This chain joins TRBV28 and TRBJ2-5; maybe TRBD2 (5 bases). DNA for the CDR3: TGTGCCAGCAGCCGAGAGCGGCCGGCGTACCAAGAGACCCAGTACTTC. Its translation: CASSRERPAYQETQYF.